The 18 T cell receptor beta chains reported below all come from one sample, sequenced in a study of PD-L1 blockade in urothelial cancer. As to time point: peripheral blood 6 weeks after treatment start. Assay: immunoSEQ multiplex PCR; the TCRdb copy retains only in-frame clones and omits some. The sample consists of under 55,000 clones, 82% of them appearing once. Here the sequenced sample was PBMCs, taken around atezolizumab (anti-PD-L1) treatment. Receptors were obtained from a man aged 55 to 69 with urothelial cancer.

Points on this clone: The junction shows a germline mismatch at one end, possibly a read error. This rearrangement joins TRBV29-1 to TRBJ2-7, with TRBD2 identical over 13 bases. CDR1 is SQVTM and CDR2 is ANQGSEA in the germline V gene. This CDR3 has 13 amino acids. This chain's CDR3 is CSVEGLAGEGQYF. The CDR3 nucleotides read TGCAGCGTGGAAGGACTAGCGGGAGAGGGGCAGTACTTC.

V gene TRBV18 combines with J gene TRBJ1-5; 10 bases are shared with TRBD1. Trimming cost V 6 bases and J 5 bases; bases outside gene matches: 10. This CDR3 spans 16 amino acids. Germline values: CDR1 KGHSH, CDR2 LQKENI. CDR3 protein: CASSPPGTGADQPQHF. DNA of the CDR3: TGTGCCAGCTCCCCCCCCGGGACAGGGGCGGATCAGCCCCAGCATTTT.

This clone was seen only once. The J gene is TRBJ2-3, the V gene TRBV5-6; 9 bases are shared with TRBD2. Germline V gene data show CDR1 as SGHDT and CDR2 as YYEEEE. The CDR3 spans 14 residues. Losses at the gene ends were 3 bases for V and 13 bases for J; bases not matched to a gene: 12. CDR3: CASSSWRGGFTEYF. The CDR3 coding sequence is TGTGCCAGCAGCTCCTGGCGGGGGGGCTTCACGGAGTATTTT. The complete variable domain, with remaining parts taken from reference TRBV5-6 and TRBJ2-3, reads DAGVTQSPTHLIKTRGQQVTLRCSPKSGHDTVSWYQQALGQGPQFIFQYYEEEERQRGNFPDRFSGHQFPNYSSELNVNALLLGDSALYLCASSSWRGGFTEYFGPGTRLTVL.

The DNA for the CDR3 is TGCGCCAGCACCCCACGGACAGGGCTCACAGATACGCAGTATTTT. Translating gives CASTPRTGLTDTQYF. The V gene is TRBV5-1, the J gene TRBJ2-3; 8 bases are a match to TRBD1. Trimming took 6 bases from V and 2 from J; bases not matched to a gene: 8. From germline, CDR1 is SGHRS and CDR2 YFSETQ. The CDR3 contains 15 residues.

The rearrangement uses TRBV13 and TRBJ1-5; TRBD1 matches 12 bases. Germline-derived CDR1 and CDR2 are PRHDT and FYEKMQ (reference sequence). The CDR3 totals 16 residues. J was trimmed by 4 bases and V by 6 bases; bases with no gene match: 7. CDR3 DNA: TGTGCCAGCAGTCGTAGGGACAGGGGGCCGAATCAGCCCCAGCATTTT. This gives the protein CASSRRDRGPNQPQHF.

V gene TRBV5-6 combines with J gene TRBJ2-3, with 7 bases aligning to TRBD2. Trimming took 6 bases from V and 5 from J; bases not matched to a gene: 18. Germline loops: CDR1 SGHDT, CDR2 YYEEEE. The CDR3 runs to 17 residues. CDR3 region: CASTLRSGGSLRDTQYF. Written as DNA, the CDR3 is TGTGCCAGCACTTTACGAAGCGGCGGGAGTTTAAGAGATACGCAGTATTTT. Together with reference TRBV5-6 and TRBJ2-3, the CDR3 gives the full variable domain: DAGVTQSPTHLIKTRGQQVTLRCSPKSGHDTVSWYQQALGQGPQFIFQYYEEEERQRGNFPDRFSGHQFPNYSSELNVNALLLGDSALYLCASTLRSGGSLRDTQYFGPGTRLTVL.

This clone occurred once. The sample has other DNA sequences that encode this CDR3 too. The V gene is TRBV2, the J gene TRBJ2-1, with TRBD2 identical over 12 bases. The V segment lost 8 bases and the J segment 6 bases; nucleotides outside the gene matches: 5. The CDR3 spans 14 residues. CDR1 and CDR2 (germline): SNHLY, FYNNEI. The CDR3 DNA sequence: TGTGCCAGCCGAACTAGCGGGAGGAGCAATGAGCAGTTCTTC. It specifies CASRTSGRSNEQFF.

V usage is TRBV5-1 and J usage is TRBJ2-7; no clear D gene. Germline CDR1 SGHRS, CDR2 YFSETQ. This CDR3 contains 14 residues. The V end lost 5 bases, the J end lost 0 bases, and 12 bases lay between the germline ends. CDR3 loop: CASRVLPSSYEQYF. In DNA, the CDR3 is TGCGCCAGCAGGGTACTCCCAAGCTCCTACGAGCAGTACTTC.

The genes are TRBV6-5 and TRBJ1-1, with D possibly matching TRBD1 (6 bases). The CDR3 extends over 14 amino acids. Germline-derived CDR1 and CDR2 are MNHEY and SVGAGI. Between the trimmed V and J ends, which lost 6 bases and 4 bases, there was a span of 15 bases. The CDR3 reads CASRGGRWGTEAFF. DNA for the CDR3: TGTGCCAGCAGGGGGGGGCGATGGGGCACTGAAGCTTTCTTT.

V usage is TRBV2 and J usage is TRBJ2-3; D may be TRBD2 (5 bases). The CDR3 totals 16 residues. Trimming left V 4 bases short and J 0 bases short, with 14 bases between. The V gene's germline CDR1 is SNHLY and CDR2 FYNNEI. The CDR3 coding sequence is TGTGCCAGCAGTGGACGTCGGCGGACTAGCACAGATACGCAGTATTTT. Its protein is CASSGRRRTSTDTQYF. Looking up the rest from reference TRBV2 and TRBJ2-3 gives the full variable domain: EPEVTQTPSHQVTQMGQEVILRCVPISNHLYFYWYRQILGQKVEFLVSFYNNEISEKSEIFDDQFSVERPDGSNFTLKIRSTKLEDSAMYFCASSGRRRTSTDTQYFGPGTRLTVL.

J is TRBJ2-2 and V is TRBV4-1; weak D call: TRBD2 (7 bases). Between the trimmed V and J ends, which lost 1 base and 7 bases, there was a span of 10 bases. Germline V gene sequence: CDR1 MGHRA, CDR2 YSYEKL. This CDR3 region has 14 residues. In DNA, the CDR3 is TGCGCCAGCAGCCAAGTAGGGGGGGGCGGGGAGCTGTTTTTT. This codes for CASSQVGGGGELFF.

The chain is built from TRBV19 and TRBJ1-3; D gene ambiguous. V lost 6 bases and J 1 base, leaving 13 bases between the germline ends. CDR3 length: 15 amino acids. Germline loops: CDR1 LNHDA, CDR2 SQIVND (reference sequence). DNA for the CDR3: TGTGCCAGTAGCCCCAATACAGATTCTGGAAACACCATATATTTT. It specifies CASSPNTDSGNTIYF. Full variable domain (remainder filled in from reference TRBV19 and TRBJ1-3): DGGITQSPKYLFRKEGQNVTLSCEQNLNHDAMYWYRQDPGQGLRLIYYSQIVNDFQKGDIAEGYSVSREKKESFPLTVTSAQKNPTAFYLCASSPNTDSGNTIYFGEGSWLTVV.

This CDR3 is CASSSAVTYEQYF. The CDR3 coding sequence is TGTGCCAGCAGCTCGGCGGTGACCTACGAGCAGTACTTC. This chain links TRBV5-6 with TRBJ2-7; the D is unclear. This CDR3 spans 13 amino acids. Trimming removed 3 bases from V and 2 bases from J, with 9 bases in between. The germline CDR1 and CDR2 sequences are SGHDT and YYEEEE.

The genes are TRBV10-1 and TRBJ1-2, with 7 bases that match TRBD1. This CDR3 contains 13 residues. From germline, CDR1 is WNHNN and CDR2 SYGVQD (reference sequence). The V segment lost 6 bases and the J segment 4 bases; nucleotides outside the gene matches: 5. The DNA for the CDR3 is TGCGCCAGCAGCGAAGGGACAGCCTATGGCTACACCTTC. Its protein product is CASSEGTAYGYTF.

The rearrangement links TRBV29-1 to TRBJ2-7, with a possible D match to TRBD2 (5 bases). The germline V gene encodes CDR1 SQVTM and CDR2 ANQGSEA. Trimming removed 4 bases at V and 7 bases at J, with 17 bases between. The CDR3 runs 13 residues. CDR3 in amino acids: CSVADSRGGEQYF. CDR3 bases: TGCAGCGTTGCTGACTCCCGGGGTGGAGAGCAGTACTTC.

This sequence joins TRBV28 and TRBJ1-2, with a possible D match to TRBD1 (6 bases). Germline values: CDR1 MDHEN, CDR2 SYDVKM. This CDR3 is 14 amino acids long. V lost 8 bases to trimming and J lost 5 bases, with 18 bases between them. The CDR3 loop reads CASYVGGGAYGYTF. CDR3 sequence (DNA): TGTGCCAGCTACGTAGGGGGGGGCGCGTATGGCTACACCTTC.

The chain joins TRBV30 to TRBJ2-7; the match to TRBD1 covers 9 bases. CDR1 and CDR2 (germline): GTSNPN, SVGIG (reference sequence). V lost 1 base and J lost 4; bases outside the gene matches: 8. The CDR3 extends over 15 amino acids. CDR3 loop: CAWSGDRDLFYEQYF. CDR3 DNA: TGTGCCTGGAGTGGGGACAGGGACCTCTTTTACGAGCAGTACTTC.

The chain combines TRBV5-4 with TRBJ2-7; 11 positions agree with TRBD2. CDR1 SGHNT and CDR2 YYREEE come from the germline V gene (reference sequence). V shed 1 base, J shed 0 bases, and the junction held 3 bases outside the gene matches. The CDR3 totals 16 residues. CDR3 sequence reads: CASSLRGTSGSYEQYF. The CDR3 DNA is TGTGCCAGCAGCTTGCGTGGGACTAGCGGCTCCTACGAGCAGTACTTC.